The clone carrying this TCR beta chain was recorded once. Its antigen is as yet unknown. These data originate in a study of OX40 agonist ivuxolimab in advanced cancers. Study background: Given to patients was ivuxolimab, an agonistic anti-OX40 (CD134) antibody. A partial response was reached by three patients: one with hepatocellular carcinoma and two with cutaneous melanoma. Aged roughly 23 to 90 with a mean of approximately 57 years, they were 82.7% male.

Profiled with immunoSEQ multiplex PCR; TCRdb holds only in-frame clones, not every one. The sample includes some 98,000 clones, 85% to 95% of them seen just once. This CDR3 is 15 amino acids long. The germline V gene encodes CDR1 MNHNY and CDR2 SVGAGI (reference sequence). J lost 9 bases, V lost 3 bases, and 11 bases had no gene match. Study-level results: A proportion of nonresponders additionally exhibited low normalized T-cell clonal expansion.

The sequence was collected from an adult with an advanced solid tumor such as melanoma, head and neck, liver or kidney cancer. The sample was CD4+ or CD8+ T cells sorted from blood, taken in a trial of the OX40 agonist ivuxolimab. This sequence joins TRBV6-6 and TRBJ2-1; 7 bases align to TRBD2. The DNA of the CDR3 is TGTGCCAGCAGTTATGGGGAGGGCCATGGGTTTGAGCAGTTCTTC. Translating it yields CASSYGEGHGFEQFF.